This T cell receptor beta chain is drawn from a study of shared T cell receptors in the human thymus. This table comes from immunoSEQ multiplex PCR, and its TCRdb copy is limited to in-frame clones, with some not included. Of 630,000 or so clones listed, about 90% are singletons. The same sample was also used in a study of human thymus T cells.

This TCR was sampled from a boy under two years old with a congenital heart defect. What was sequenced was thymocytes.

The CDR3 loop is CATWDSRPSGANVLTF. CDR3 DNA: TGTGCCACTTGGGACAGTCGTCCCTCTGGGGCCAACGTCCTGACTTTC. The rearrangement uses TRBV10-3 and TRBJ2-6, with 7 bases aligning to TRBD1. The CDR3 length is 16 residues. V gave up 10 bases and J gave up 0 bases; unmatched junction bases: 9. CDR1 is ENHRY, CDR2 SYGVKD, per germline.